These 29 T cell receptor beta chains share one sample of origin, sequenced in a study of beta chain features in type 1 diabetes. Reverse transcribing all isolated RNA meant expressed TCRB transcripts were sequenced. Libraries were prepared by immunoSEQ multiplex PCR; TCRdb keeps only in-frame clonotypes and omits some of them. The sample consists of a few hundred thousand clones, around 10% of them appearing once. Which antigens these TCRs recognize remains unknown. General study results and limits: Moderate but significant shortening of TCRB CDR3s was recorded in all four CD4+ subsets from Type 1 diabetes patients.

The material sequenced was central memory CD4+ T cells from blood. These receptors were collected from a young man with type 1 diabetes.

In its sample, this clone was seen a few times. The chain carries TRBV5-5 and TRBJ1-5, with D uncertain. The V end lost 1 base, the J end lost 1 base, and 9 bases lay between the germline ends. The CDR3 spans 15 residues. Germline-derived CDR1 and CDR2 are SGHKS and YYEKEE (reference sequence). Here the CDR3 reads CASSLQDGSNQPQHF. For the CDR3, the DNA is TGTGCCAGCAGCTTGCAAGATGGGAGCAATCAGCCCCAGCATTTT.

At least ten counts were recorded for this clone. The V and J genes are TRBV7-2 and TRBJ2-7; 12 bases fit TRBD2. This CDR3 comprises 15 residues. Looked up from germline, CDR1 is SGHTA and CDR2 is FQGNSA. The V segment lost 3 bases and the J segment 9 bases; nucleotides outside the gene matches: 9. The CDR3 loop reads CASSFTRGLAGLQYF. CDR3 nucleotides: TGTGCCAGCAGCTTCACCCGCGGACTAGCGGGACTGCAGTACTTC. The whole variable domain, remainder taken from reference TRBV7-2 and TRBJ2-7, is GAGVSQSPSNKVTEKGKDVELRCDPISGHTALYWYRQSLGQGLEFLIYFQGNSAPDKSGLPSDRFSAERTGGSVSTLTIQRTQQEDSAVYLCASSFTRGLAGLQYFGPGTRLTVT.

The CDR3 DNA is TGCGCCAGCAGCCAAGAGTATCGTGGGCTGGGGTCCTACGAGCAGTACTTC. Protein product: CASSQEYRGLGSYEQYF. The V and J genes are TRBV4-3 and TRBJ2-7; D unclear. Germline V gene lookup returns CDR1 LGHNA and CDR2 YSLEER. This CDR3 comprises 17 residues. V was clipped by 0 bases and J by 1 base, with 16 bases between them.

This clone turned up a few times. The chain is built from TRBV18 and TRBJ2-7, with 13 bases fitting TRBD2. V lost 0 bases to trimming and J lost 4 bases; unmatched junction nucleotides: 3. The CDR3 totals 16 residues. Looked up from germline, CDR1 is KGHSH and CDR2 is LQKENI. This CDR3 reads CASSPPTGLAGYEQYF. The CDR3 nucleotides are TGTGCCAGCTCACCACCGACGGGACTAGCGGGATACGAGCAGTACTTC. The variable domain in full, with the rest retrieved from reference TRBV18 and TRBJ2-7, is NAGVMQNPRHLVRRRGQEARLRCSPMKGHSHVYWYRQLPEEGLKFMVYLQKENIIDESGMPKERFSAEFPKEGPSILRIQQVVRGDSAAYFCASSPPTGLAGYEQYFGPGTRLTVT.

This clone came up a few times. The chain employs TRBV28 and TRBJ2-7; D is ambiguous. The CDR3 is 14 amino acids. CDR1 and CDR2 from the germline V gene are MDHEN and SYDVKM. V shed 6 bases and J shed 2 bases, with 14 bases lying between them. CDR3 in DNA: TGTGCCAGCAGGGCGGCCTCTAACCCCTACGAGCAGTACTTC. Translating it yields CASRAASNPYEQYF.

This clone was detected many times. The J gene is TRBJ1-3, the V gene TRBV18, with 7 bases fitting TRBD1. Trimming cost V 2 bases and J 3 bases; bases outside gene matches: 7. The CDR3 is made up of 16 amino acids. Germline CDR1 is KGHSH and CDR2 is LQKENI. The CDR3 sequence is CASSPSGQLIGNTIYF. The CDR3 DNA reads as TGTGCCAGCTCACCATCGGGACAGCTAATTGGAAACACCATATATTTT.

The rearrangement uses TRBV5-1 and TRBJ2-4; 8 bases align to TRBD1. The CDR3 contains 15 residues. Germline CDR1 and CDR2: SGHRS and YFSETQ. J gave up 8 bases and V 0 bases, and 7 bases lay outside the gene matches. The chain's CDR3 is CASSLAVVQGDIQYF. The CDR3 bases are TGCGCCAGCAGCTTGGCAGTTGTACAGGGGGACATTCAGTACTTC.

CDR3 in amino acids: CASSATGGNEQFF. For the CDR3, the DNA is TGTGCCAGCAGCGCGACAGGGGGCAATGAGCAGTTCTTC. This sequence joins TRBV27 and TRBJ2-1; the match to TRBD1 covers 9 bases. Germline values: CDR1 MNHEY, CDR2 SMNVEV (reference sequence). V shed 6 bases, J shed 6 bases, and the junction held 3 bases outside the gene matches. CDR3 length: 13 amino acids.

For this clone: At one end, the junction sequence differs from germline, possibly due to a read error. Here the CDR3 reads CASREGTRSAGELFF. The DNA of the CDR3 is TGTGCCAGCAGAGAAGGGACAAGGTCGGCCGGGGAGCTGTTTTTT. The chain recombines TRBV6-1 with TRBJ2-2, with D possibly matching TRBD1 (6 bases). From germline, CDR1 is MNHNS and CDR2 SASEGT. The CDR3 loop spans 15 amino acids.

The chain uses TRBV7-9 and TRBJ1-5, with TRBD1 matching 8 bases. The CDR3 consists of 15 residues. V lost 4 bases to trimming and J lost 3 bases; unmatched junction nucleotides: 5. CDR1 and CDR2 (germline): SEHNR, FQNEAQ (reference sequence). The CDR3 loop reads CASSSGGLINQPQHF. For the CDR3, the DNA is TGTGCCAGCAGCTCAGGGGGCCTTATCAATCAGCCCCAGCATTTT.

This clone occurred many times. This chain links TRBV28 with TRBJ2-4, with TRBD1 matching over 11 bases. The CDR3 extends over 14 amino acids. J lost 9 bases, V lost 6 bases, and 7 bases had no gene match. Germline loops: CDR1 MDHEN, CDR2 SYDVKM. The CDR3 nucleotides read TGTGCCAGCAGCATCCCGGGACAGGGGGGCATTCAGTACTTC. It translates to CASSIPGQGGIQYF. Full variable domain (missing parts from reference TRBV28 and TRBJ2-4): DVKVTQSSRYLVKRTGEKVFLECVQDMDHENMFWYRQDPGLGLRLIYFSYDVKMKEKGDIPEGYSVSREKKERFSLILESASTNQTSMYLCASSIPGQGGIQYFGAGTRLSVL.

V usage is TRBV7-6 and J usage is TRBJ2-7, with D uncertain. CDR1 and CDR2 (germline): SGHVS, FNYEAQ. Trimming took off 1 base at V and 0 bases at J, with 7 bases between the two ends. The CDR3 has 14 residues. Written as DNA, the CDR3 is TGTGCCAGCAGCTTAGGTCCGGGCTCCTACGAGCAGTACTTC. Translation: CASSLGPGSYEQYF.

This clone was counted a few times. J is TRBJ1-5 and V is TRBV7-2, with a tentative D call TRBD1 (5 bases). This CDR3 has 14 amino acids. V was cut by 3 bases and J by 7 bases, with 13 bases left in between. Germline CDR1 reads SGHTA; CDR2 reads FQGNSA. In nucleotides, the CDR3 is TGTGCCAGCAGCTTTAACCAGGGTTACCAGCCCCAGCATTTT. This sequence encodes CASSFNQGYQPQHF.

This clone was seen a handful of times. The V call is TRBV19, the J call TRBJ1-1; a possible D gene is TRBD1 (6 bases). V was pared by 10 bases and J by 5 bases, with 23 bases between. The length of the CDR3 is 15 residues. Germline CDR1 is LNHDA and CDR2 is SQIVND (reference sequence). In DNA form, the CDR3 reads TGTGCCACTCTAACCGGGGGGCAGGGGAGAACTGAAGCTTTCTTT. This translates into CATLTGGQGRTEAFF. Using reference TRBV19 and TRBJ1-1 for the parts outside the CDR3, the full variable domain is DGGITQSPKYLFRKEGQNVTLSCEQNLNHDAMYWYRQDPGQGLRLIYYSQIVNDFQKGDIAEGYSVSREKKESFPLTVTSAQKNPTAFYLCATLTGGQGRTEAFFGQGTRLTVV.

The chain is built from TRBV11-1 and TRBJ2-5; possible D gene TRBD2, 6 bases. Trimming removed 5 bases at V and 5 bases at J, with 6 bases between. Germline V gene lookup returns CDR1 SGHAT and CDR2 FQDESV (reference sequence). The CDR3 consists of 11 residues. The CDR3: CASSRGETQYF. CDR3 in DNA: TGTGCCAGCAGCCGGGGGGAGACCCAGTACTTC. Combining the CDR3 with reference TRBV11-1 and TRBJ2-5 gives the whole variable domain EAEVAQSPRYKITEKSQAVAFWCDPISGHATLYWYRQILGQGPELLVQFQDESVVDDSQLPKDRFSAERLKGVDSTLKIQPAELGDSAMYLCASSRGETQYFGPGTRLLVL.

The chain employs TRBV29-1 and TRBJ2-5; no clear D. Germline loops: CDR1 SQVTM, CDR2 ANQGSEA. This CDR3 contains 12 residues. The germline V and J ends were trimmed by 7 bases and 5 bases, with 14 bases remaining between them. This CDR3 is CSAGSNKETQYF. DNA of the CDR3: TGCAGCGCGGGTAGTAATAAGGAGACCCAGTACTTC.

This rearrangement joins TRBV5-1 to TRBJ2-3; maybe TRBD2 (6 bases). CDR3 length: 15 residues. Germline V lookup: CDR1 SGHRS, CDR2 YFSETQ. V lost 0 bases, J lost 6 bases, and 14 bases lay in between. CDR3 nucleotide sequence: TGCGCCAGCAGCTTGGGCGCGGGAACGGGGGATACGCAGTATTTT. Translating gives CASSLGAGTGDTQYF.

CDR3 amino acids: CASRRWGGLFF. As DNA, the CDR3 is TGTGCCAGCAGGCGATGGGGGGGACTCTTCTTC. The chain joins TRBV28 to TRBJ2-1, with 7 bases identical to TRBD2. The germline CDR1 and CDR2 sequences are MDHEN and SYDVKM. Losses at the gene ends were 6 bases for V and 16 bases for J; bases not matched to a gene: 9. This CDR3 region has 11 residues.

This chain uses TRBV5-6 with TRBJ1-2; D not certain. The V end was cut by 3 bases, the J end by 11 bases, with 14 bases between. The CDR3 has 12 amino acids. Germline V lookup: CDR1 SGHDT, CDR2 YYEEEE. Written as DNA, the CDR3 is TGTGCCAGCAGCTACTCTAGGCTGGAGTACACCTTC. Protein: CASSYSRLEYTF. Using reference TRBV5-6 and TRBJ1-2 for the parts outside the CDR3, the full variable domain is DAGVTQSPTHLIKTRGQQVTLRCSPKSGHDTVSWYQQALGQGPQFIFQYYEEEERQRGNFPDRFSGHQFPNYSSELNVNALLLGDSALYLCASSYSRLEYTFGSGTRLTVV.

This sequence joins TRBV10-3 and TRBJ1-2, with unresolved D. Deletions cut 10 bases from V and 1 base from J, with 19 bases between. Germline V gene sequence: CDR1 ENHRY, CDR2 SYGVKD. This CDR3 has 15 amino acids. The CDR3 is CATVASRENNYGYTF. CDR3 nucleotides: TGTGCCACAGTGGCCTCTAGGGAGAATAACTATGGCTACACCTTC.

This clone was seen more than once but under ten times. This rearrangement joins TRBV18 to TRBJ1-2; D gene uncertain. The CDR3 runs 14 residues. CDR1 is KGHSH and CDR2 is LQKENI in the germline V gene. V shed 3 bases and J shed 1 base, with 9 bases lying between them. The CDR3 here is CASSPAGDNYGYTF. The CDR3 region has the DNA TGTGCCAGCTCACCCGCGGGTGATAACTATGGCTACACCTTC.

This clone showed up many times. The chain recombines TRBV5-1 with TRBJ1-1; no reliable D call. Trimming removed 2 bases from V and 2 bases from J, with 13 bases in between. Germline V gives CDR1 SGHRS, CDR2 YFSETQ. The CDR3 contains 15 residues. The CDR3 DNA sequence: TGCGCCAGCAGCTTTTTCGGGGAAGTTAACACTGAAGCTTTCTTT. It yields the protein CASSFFGEVNTEAFF.

A few counts support this clone. This sequence joins TRBV4-3 and TRBJ2-7; perhaps TRBD1 as D (5 bases). Germline values: CDR1 LGHNA, CDR2 YSLEER. CDR3 size: 16 residues. V was shortened by 0 bases and J by 2 bases, with 14 bases between the two germline ends. The DNA of the CDR3 is TGCGCCAGCAGCCAAGATTATTTCGCAGGGACCTACGAGCAGTACTTC. This gives the protein CASSQDYFAGTYEQYF.

This clone was seen a few times. This chain links TRBV6-1 with TRBJ2-7, with D perhaps matching TRBD1 (6 bases). The CDR3 covers 15 residues. In germline, CDR1 is MNHNS, CDR2 SASEGT. V was cut by 4 bases and J by 6 bases, with 19 bases left in between. The chain's CDR3 is CASSGPSDSPIEQYF. Here the CDR3 DNA reads TGTGCCAGCAGTGGCCCCTCGGACAGCCCAATCGAGCAGTACTTC.

This clone was seen a few times. CDR3 sequence (DNA): TGTGCCAGCAGCTTGAGAGCGGGAGTGTTTACAGATACGCAGTATTTT. This translates into CASSLRAGVFTDTQYF. The rearrangement uses TRBV5-4 and TRBJ2-3; TRBD2 matches 8 bases. In germline, CDR1 is SGHNT, CDR2 YYREEE (reference sequence). Trimming removed 1 base from V and 3 bases from J; junction bases left unmatched: 7. This CDR3 comprises 16 residues.

This clone was seen a handful of times. The chain is built from TRBV5-4 and TRBJ2-1; D is perhaps TRBD2 (6 bases). The CDR3 contains 16 residues. Trimming pared 4 bases from V and 0 bases from J, leaving 14 bases between. Per germline, CDR1 SGHNT and CDR2 YYREEE (reference sequence). The DNA for the CDR3 is TGTGCCAGCAGCCCTCGACACGGGAGCTCCTACAATGAGCAGTTCTTC. This encodes CASSPRHGSSYNEQFF.

The J gene is TRBJ1-1, the V gene TRBV6-1; D unresolved. Trimming cost V 6 bases and J 2 bases, with 10 bases left between them. This CDR3 has 13 amino acids. Germline CDR1 reads MNHNS; CDR2 reads SASEGT. CDR3 sequence: CASRIPANTEAFF. In DNA form, the CDR3 reads TGTGCCAGCAGGATTCCAGCCAACACTGAAGCTTTCTTT.

J is TRBJ2-7 and V is TRBV6-6; 10 bases map to TRBD2. This CDR3 region has 13 residues. The V and J ends lost 7 bases and 9 bases, in that order; junction bases with no gene match: 9. Germline V gene lookup returns CDR1 MNHNY and CDR2 SVGAGI (reference sequence). For the CDR3, the DNA is TGTGCCAGCACCCTGGGTAGCGGGAGGTGGCAGTACTTC. This codes for CASTLGSGRWQYF.

The V call is TRBV29-1, the J call TRBJ2-3; D could derive from TRBD1 or TRBD2 (5 bases each). Trimming took off 7 bases at V and 3 bases at J, with 17 bases between the two ends. The CDR3 totals 14 residues. Germline V gene data show CDR1 as SQVTM and CDR2 as ANQGSEA. The CDR3 is CSGYRWTGTDTQYF. In DNA, the CDR3 is TGCAGCGGGTACAGGTGGACGGGAACAGATACGCAGTATTTT.